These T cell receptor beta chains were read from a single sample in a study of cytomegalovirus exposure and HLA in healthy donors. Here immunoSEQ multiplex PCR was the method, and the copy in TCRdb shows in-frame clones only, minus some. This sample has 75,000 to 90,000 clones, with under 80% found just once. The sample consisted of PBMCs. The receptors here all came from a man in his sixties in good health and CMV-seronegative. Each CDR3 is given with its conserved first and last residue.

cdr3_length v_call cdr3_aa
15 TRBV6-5 CASNPTGSNTGELFF
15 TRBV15 CATSRDQTYGNEQFF
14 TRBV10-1 CASSRSGGRNEQFF
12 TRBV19 CASSMQGGWQYF
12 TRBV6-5 CAGQPDRAEAFF
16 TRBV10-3 CAISEPRTGMAVGYTF
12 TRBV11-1 CASGAAYNEQFF
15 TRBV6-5 CASSSLAGGGNEQFF
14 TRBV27 CASSLQGANEKLFF
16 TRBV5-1 CASSWEGRGSTDTQYF
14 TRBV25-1 CASSESRQNSPLHF
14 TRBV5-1 CASSLAQGMDEQYF